This TCR beta chain was documented in a study of beta chain features in type 1 diabetes. Study findings and constraints: The naive, central memory and Treg TCRB repertoires looked more alike in patients than they did in healthy donors. Patients with Type 1 diabetes showed moderately but significantly shorter TCRB CDR3s in all four CD4+ subsets. Insertions at VDJ junctions were less frequent in type 1 diabetes patients. These patients also deleted more nucleotides at the same junctions.

Isolated RNA was reverse transcribed in full, so expressed TCRB transcripts were sequenced. Samples of naive, central memory and regulatory T cells yielded a mean of about 3.7 million reads. Some clones are missing from TCRdb's copy, which holds only in-frame ones; the method was immunoSEQ multiplex PCR. The data contain 300,000 to 350,000 clones, roughly 12% of them singletons. With regard to this clone: Its antigen is as yet unknown.

Sorting based on CD45RO/CCR7/CD25/CD127/CD95/CD27 separated CD4+ naive, central memory, regulatory and stem cell-like memory cells. The CDR3 covers 15 residues. The chain joins TRBV21-1 to TRBJ2-2; TRBD1, the table's D call, lacks a check against the DNA. TRBV21-1 is a listed pseudogene. This receptor was taken from a woman younger than 30 with type 1 diabetes. The sequenced sample consisted of naive CD4+ T cells from blood. CDR3 sequence: CASSSGGFHTGELFF. In DNA form, the CDR3 reads TGTGCCAGCAGCTCAGGGGGGTTCCACACCGGGGAGCTGTTTTTT.